These 14 T cell receptor beta chains were sequenced from one sample in a study of TIL therapy for anti-PD-1-resistant metastatic lung cancer (dated by TCRdb to 2020 to 2023). The label giving this sample's time point can be read as: pre-treatment sample, taken before nivolumab and TIL therapy. TCR beta CDR3 regions were amplified from genomic DNA by bias-controlled multiplex PCR with the immunoSEQ v3 hsTCRB kit. The clones in this table, taken by TCRdb from immuneACCESS, are in-frame only. Not every clone is retained; where verified, under half of the shortfall comes from an unresolved V gene, and the cause of the rest is unknown. The sample table holds about 36,000 clones, of which around 79% were seen once. 4.5% to 7% of the sample is taken by the ten largest. Material: blood, obtained at baseline. All receptors derive from a person aged 25 to 85 with non-small cell lung cancer.

The chain joins TRBV6-5 to TRBJ1-5; possible D gene TRBD1, 5 bases. The CDR3 is 15 amino acids. Germline lookup yields CDR1 MNHEY and CDR2 SVGAGI. V dropped 5 bases and J dropped 0 bases, with 11 bases sitting between them. The CDR3 DNA sequence: TGTGCCAGCAGTATCTGGGGGAATAGCAATCAGCCCCAGCATTTT. Protein sequence: CASSIWGNSNQPQHF.

This clone was counted a few times. The chain has TRBV5-1 and TRBJ2-1; D is perhaps TRBD1 (6 bases). Germline values: CDR1 SGHRS, CDR2 YFSETQ. The CDR3 covers 14 residues. V was shortened by 3 bases and J by 4 bases, with 11 bases between the two germline ends. Here the CDR3 DNA reads TGCGCCAGCAGCTCCTCAGGGACATACAATGAGCAGTTCTTC. This translates into CASSSSGTYNEQFF.

V usage is TRBV5-1 and J usage is TRBJ2-2; D uncertain. The V gene lost 1 base and the J gene lost 0 bases, with 16 bases spanning the gap. The CDR3 is 18 amino acids. Germline lookup yields CDR1 SGHRS and CDR2 YFSETQ. The CDR3 sequence: CASSLTRAEGTNTGELFF. CDR3 nucleotide sequence: TGCGCCAGCAGCTTGACCCGGGCGGAAGGAACGAACACCGGGGAGCTGTTTTTT.

V usage is TRBV4-3 and J usage is TRBJ2-5; possible D gene TRBD1, 6 bases. This CDR3 comprises 16 residues. Germline loops: CDR1 LGHNA, CDR2 YSLEER. V lost 3 bases to trimming and J lost 0 bases, with 14 bases between them. The chain's CDR3 is CASSHSFRGYQETQYF. The CDR3, as DNA: TGCGCCAGCAGCCACTCCTTTAGGGGGTACCAAGAGACCCAGTACTTC.

This clone occurred a few times. DNA for the CDR3: TGTGCCAGCAGCGTAGCCCCGAACACTGAAGCTTTCTTT. This codes for CASSVAPNTEAFF. The chain has TRBV9 and TRBJ1-1; no clear D. Trimming removed 0 bases from V and 1 base from J, with 4 bases in between. The CDR3 is made up of 13 amino acids. Germline-derived CDR1 and CDR2 are SGDLS and YYNGEE.

The gene calls are TRBV5-4 and TRBJ2-4; D call uncertain. V shed 2 bases and J shed 5 bases, with 8 bases lying between them. This CDR3 has 13 amino acids. The germline CDR1 and CDR2 sequences are SGHNT and YYREEE (reference sequence). CDR3 DNA sequence: TGTGCCAGCAGCTTTGGATCGGAAAACATTCAGTACTTC. Translation: CASSFGSENIQYF.

The J gene is TRBJ2-1, the V gene TRBV15; 8 nucleotides align to TRBD2. Germline V gene lookup returns CDR1 LNHNV and CDR2 YYDKDF (reference sequence). The CDR3 covers 16 residues. Trimming took 0 bases from V and 6 from J; bases not matched to a gene: 7. This CDR3 is CATSREPGLASNEQFF. DNA of the CDR3: TGTGCCACCAGCAGAGAGCCTGGACTAGCCAGCAATGAGCAGTTCTTC. The whole variable domain, remainder taken from reference TRBV15 and TRBJ2-1, is DAMVIQNPRYQVTQFGKPVTLSCSQTLNHNVMYWYQQKSSQAPKLLFHYYDKDFNNEADTPDNFQSRRPNTSFCFLDIRSPGLGDTAMYLCATSREPGLASNEQFFGPGTRLTVL.

This clone was seen only a few times. The chain joins TRBV7-9 to TRBJ2-3; no clear D. Germline assignment: CDR1 SEHNR and CDR2 FQNEAQ (reference sequence). Trimming removed 4 bases at V and 1 base at J, with 3 bases between. This CDR3 spans 12 amino acids. CDR3 residues: CASSWGTDTQYF. In DNA, the CDR3 is TGTGCCAGCAGCTGGGGCACAGATACGCAGTATTTT.

The chain has TRBV19 and TRBJ1-3; no definite D call. In germline, CDR1 is LNHDA, CDR2 SQIVND (reference sequence). Trimming took off 1 base at V and 0 bases at J, with 10 bases between the two ends. This CDR3 has 16 residues. The CDR3 DNA reads as TGTGCCAGTAGTATAGGATTGGGCAGCTCTGGAAACACCATATATTTT. It codes for CASSIGLGSSGNTIYF.

This chain joins TRBV11-2 and TRBJ2-5; 10 bases align to TRBD1. The CDR3 totals 15 residues. Unmatched junction bases numbered 8, after V lost 5 bases and J lost 5 bases. Germline values: CDR1 SGHAT, CDR2 FQNNGV. As DNA, the CDR3 is TGTGCCAGCAGCGGAGGGACAGGGGATATCGAGACCCAGTACTTC. Translation gives CASSGGTGDIETQYF.

This chain connects TRBV27 to TRBJ2-7; D possibly matches TRBD1 or TRBD2 (6 bases each). Germline loops: CDR1 MNHEY, CDR2 SMNVEV (reference sequence). Trimming removed 5 bases at V and 3 bases at J, with 14 bases between. The CDR3 is 14 amino acids. As DNA, the CDR3 is TGTGCCAGCAGTAGGGGGGCATTGGTCTACGAGCAGTACTTC. It translates to CASSRGALVYEQYF.

This clone was counted once. V gene TRBV7-8 combines with J gene TRBJ1-4; no firm D call. Per germline, CDR1 SGHVS and CDR2 FQNEAQ. This CDR3 region has 15 residues. V shed 4 bases and J shed 7 bases, with 16 bases lying between them. CDR3 in DNA: TGTGCCAGCAGCTCAGAGTTCCATCTCGGTGAAAAACTGTTTTTT. Its translation: CASSSEFHLGEKLFF. The full variable domain, with the rest looked up from reference TRBV7-8 and TRBJ1-4, is GAGVSQSPRYKVAKRGQDVALRCDPISGHVSLFWYQQALGQGPEFLTYFQNEAQLDKSGLPSDRFFAERPEGSVSTLKIQRTQQEDSAVYLCASSSEFHLGEKLFFGSGTQLSVL.

This clone has a handful of counts. The V and J genes are TRBV28 and TRBJ1-5; no clear D gene. V shed 7 bases and J shed 6 bases, with 13 bases lying between them. CDR3 length: 13 amino acids. Germline lookup yields CDR1 MDHEN and CDR2 SYDVKM. CDR3 coding DNA: TGTGCCAGCACCCCCTCCCTAAGTCAGCCCCAGCATTTT. Its translation is CASTPSLSQPQHF.

The chain has TRBV2 and TRBJ2-4, with D possibly matching TRBD2 (6 bases). Trimming cost V 6 bases and J 2 bases, with 11 bases left between them. Germline-derived CDR1 and CDR2 are SNHLY and FYNNEI. This CDR3 is 14 amino acids long. DNA of the CDR3: TGTGCCAGCAGCGGGACTCAAACCAAAAACATTCAGTACTTC. It specifies CASSGTQTKNIQYF.